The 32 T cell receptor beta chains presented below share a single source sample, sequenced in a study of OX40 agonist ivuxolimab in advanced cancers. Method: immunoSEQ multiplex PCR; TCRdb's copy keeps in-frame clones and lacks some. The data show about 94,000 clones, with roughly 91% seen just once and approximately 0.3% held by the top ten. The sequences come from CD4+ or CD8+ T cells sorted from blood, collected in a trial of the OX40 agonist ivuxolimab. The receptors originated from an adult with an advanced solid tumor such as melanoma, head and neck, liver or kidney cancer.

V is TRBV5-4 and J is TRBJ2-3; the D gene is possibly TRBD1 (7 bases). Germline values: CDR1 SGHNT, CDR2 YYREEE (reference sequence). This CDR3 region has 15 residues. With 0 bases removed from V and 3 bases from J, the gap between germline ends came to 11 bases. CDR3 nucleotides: TGTGCCAGCAGCTTGGGCGGGACAGCGACAGATACGCAGTATTTT. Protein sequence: CASSLGGTATDTQYF.

CDR3 nucleotide sequence: TGTGCCAGCAGTGAATATATTGGAGGGGAGCTGTTTTTT. Protein: CASSEYIGGELFF. The J gene is TRBJ2-2, the V gene TRBV25-1; D remains ambiguous. In germline, CDR1 is MGHDK, CDR2 SYGVNS. Trimming removed 0 bases from V and 8 bases from J, with 7 bases in between. This CDR3 region has 13 residues.

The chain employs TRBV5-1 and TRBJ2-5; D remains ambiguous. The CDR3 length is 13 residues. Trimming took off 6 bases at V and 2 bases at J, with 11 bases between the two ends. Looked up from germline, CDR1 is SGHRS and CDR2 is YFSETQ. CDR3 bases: TGCGCCAGCAATTTGGGGTGGCAAGAGACCCAGTACTTC. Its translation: CASNLGWQETQYF.

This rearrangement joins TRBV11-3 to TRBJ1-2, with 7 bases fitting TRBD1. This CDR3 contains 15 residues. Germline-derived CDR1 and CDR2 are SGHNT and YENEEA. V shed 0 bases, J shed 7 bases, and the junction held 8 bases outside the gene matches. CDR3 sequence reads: CASSLDQGQPRGYTF. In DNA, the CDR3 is TGTGCCAGCAGCTTAGATCAGGGACAGCCTCGTGGCTACACCTTC. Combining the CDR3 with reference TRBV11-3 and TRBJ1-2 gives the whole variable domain EAGVVQSPRYKIIEKKQPVAFWCNPISGHNTLYWYLQNLGQGPELLIRYENEEAVDDSQLPKDRFSAERLKGVDSTLKIQPAELGDSAVYLCASSLDQGQPRGYTFGSGTRLTVV.

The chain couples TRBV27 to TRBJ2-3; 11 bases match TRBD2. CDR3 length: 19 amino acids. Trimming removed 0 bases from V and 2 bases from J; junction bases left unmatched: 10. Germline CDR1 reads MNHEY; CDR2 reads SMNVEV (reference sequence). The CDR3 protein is CASSLSPPTSGVFTDTQYF. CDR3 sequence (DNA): TGTGCCAGCAGTTTATCACCCCCGACTAGCGGGGTATTCACAGATACGCAGTATTTT.

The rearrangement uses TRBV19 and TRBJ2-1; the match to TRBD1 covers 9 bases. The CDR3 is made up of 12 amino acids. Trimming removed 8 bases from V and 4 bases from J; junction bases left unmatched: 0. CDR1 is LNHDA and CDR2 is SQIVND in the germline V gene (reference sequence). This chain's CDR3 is CASGQGYNEQFF. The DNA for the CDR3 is TGTGCCAGTGGACAGGGGTACAATGAGCAGTTCTTC.

The CDR3 region is CASSPGTEAYNEQFF. The CDR3 region has the DNA TGTGCCAGCAGCCCCGGGACAGAGGCCTACAATGAGCAGTTCTTC. The chain uses TRBV6-6 and TRBJ2-1, with 7 bases lining up with TRBD1. With V trimmed by 6 bases and J by 2 bases, 7 bases remained unmatched. CDR1 and CDR2 from the germline V gene are MNHNY and SVGAGI (reference sequence). CDR3 length: 15 residues.

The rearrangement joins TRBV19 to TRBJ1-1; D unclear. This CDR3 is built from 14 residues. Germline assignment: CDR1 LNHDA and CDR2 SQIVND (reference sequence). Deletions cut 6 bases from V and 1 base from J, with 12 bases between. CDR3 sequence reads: CASRGEAENTEAFF. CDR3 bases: TGTGCCAGTAGAGGAGAGGCTGAGAACACTGAAGCTTTCTTT.

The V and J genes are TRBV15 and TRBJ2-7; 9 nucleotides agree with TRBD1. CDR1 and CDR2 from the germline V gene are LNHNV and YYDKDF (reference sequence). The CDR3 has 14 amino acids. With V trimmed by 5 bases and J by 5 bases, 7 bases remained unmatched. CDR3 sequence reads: CATSPGTGRNEQYF. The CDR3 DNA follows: TGTGCCACCAGCCCCGGGACAGGGAGAAACGAGCAGTACTTC.

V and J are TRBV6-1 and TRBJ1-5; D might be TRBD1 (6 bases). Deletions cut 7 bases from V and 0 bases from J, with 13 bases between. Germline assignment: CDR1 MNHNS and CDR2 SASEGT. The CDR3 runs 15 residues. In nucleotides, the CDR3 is TGTGCCAGCACTCTAGGACAGATTAGCAATCAGCCCCAGCATTTT. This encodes CASTLGQISNQPQHF.

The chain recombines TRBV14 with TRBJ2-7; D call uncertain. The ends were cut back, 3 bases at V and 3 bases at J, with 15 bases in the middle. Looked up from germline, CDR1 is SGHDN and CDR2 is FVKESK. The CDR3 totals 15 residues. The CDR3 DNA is TGTGCCAGCAGCCATGTGACGGAGAACTACTACGAGCAGTACTTC. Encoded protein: CASSHVTENYYEQYF.

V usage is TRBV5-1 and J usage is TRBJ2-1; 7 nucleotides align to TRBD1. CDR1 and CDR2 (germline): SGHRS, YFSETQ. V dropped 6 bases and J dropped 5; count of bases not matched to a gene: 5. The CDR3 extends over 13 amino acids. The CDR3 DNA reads TGCGCCAGCATGGGACAGAGCAACAATGAGCAGTTCTTC. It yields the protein CASMGQSNNEQFF.

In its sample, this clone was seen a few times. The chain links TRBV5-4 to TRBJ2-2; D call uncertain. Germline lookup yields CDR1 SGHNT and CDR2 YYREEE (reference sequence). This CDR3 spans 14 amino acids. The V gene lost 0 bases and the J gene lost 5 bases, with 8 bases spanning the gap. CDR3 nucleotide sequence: TGTGCCAGCAGCTTGGCTCGATCGACCGGGGAGCTGTTTTTT. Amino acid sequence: CASSLARSTGELFF.

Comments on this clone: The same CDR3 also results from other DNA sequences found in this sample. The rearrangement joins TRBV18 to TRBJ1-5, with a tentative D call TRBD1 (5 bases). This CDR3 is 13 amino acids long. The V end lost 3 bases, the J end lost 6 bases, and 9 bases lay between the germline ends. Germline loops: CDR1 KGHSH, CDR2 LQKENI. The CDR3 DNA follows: TGTGCCAGCTCACCGGGGGGAAGTCAGCCCCAGCATTTT. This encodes CASSPGGSQPQHF.

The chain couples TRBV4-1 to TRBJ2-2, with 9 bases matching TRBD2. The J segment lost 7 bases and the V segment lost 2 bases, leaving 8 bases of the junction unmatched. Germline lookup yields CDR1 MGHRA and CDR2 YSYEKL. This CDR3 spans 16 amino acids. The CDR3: CASSQPRGGAHGELFF. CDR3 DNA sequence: TGCGCCAGCAGCCAACCCCGCGGGGGGGCGCACGGGGAGCTGTTTTTT.

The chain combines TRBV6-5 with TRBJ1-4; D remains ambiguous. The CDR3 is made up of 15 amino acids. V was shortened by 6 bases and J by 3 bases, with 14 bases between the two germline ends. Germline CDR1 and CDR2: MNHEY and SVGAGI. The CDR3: CASSLRRNPNEKLFF. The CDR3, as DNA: TGTGCCAGCAGCTTAAGACGAAACCCTAATGAAAAACTGTTTTTT.

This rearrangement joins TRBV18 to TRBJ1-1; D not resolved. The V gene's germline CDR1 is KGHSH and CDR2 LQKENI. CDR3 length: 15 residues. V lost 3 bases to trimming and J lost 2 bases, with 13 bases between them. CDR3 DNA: TGTGCCAGCTCACCTAACAGCCCATCCAACACTGAAGCTTTCTTT. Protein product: CASSPNSPSNTEAFF.

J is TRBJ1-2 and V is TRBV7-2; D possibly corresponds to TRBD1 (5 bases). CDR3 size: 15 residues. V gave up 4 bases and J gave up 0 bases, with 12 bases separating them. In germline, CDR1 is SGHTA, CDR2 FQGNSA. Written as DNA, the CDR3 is TGTGCCAGCAGCTCACGTACAGGCGCTAACTATGGCTACACCTTC. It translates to CASSSRTGANYGYTF.

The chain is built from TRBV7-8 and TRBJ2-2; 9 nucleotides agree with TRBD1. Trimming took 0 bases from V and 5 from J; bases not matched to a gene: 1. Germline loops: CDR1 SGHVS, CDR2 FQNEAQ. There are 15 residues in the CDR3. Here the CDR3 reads CASSLATGGTGELFF. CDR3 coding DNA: TGTGCCAGCAGCTTAGCGACAGGGGGTACCGGGGAGCTGTTTTTT.

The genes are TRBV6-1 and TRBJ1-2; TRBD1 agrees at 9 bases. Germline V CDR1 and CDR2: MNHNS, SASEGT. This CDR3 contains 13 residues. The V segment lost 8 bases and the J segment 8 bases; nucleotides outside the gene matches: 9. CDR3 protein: CASRITGGVGYTF. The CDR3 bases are TGTGCCAGCCGTATTACAGGGGGCGTCGGCTACACCTTC.

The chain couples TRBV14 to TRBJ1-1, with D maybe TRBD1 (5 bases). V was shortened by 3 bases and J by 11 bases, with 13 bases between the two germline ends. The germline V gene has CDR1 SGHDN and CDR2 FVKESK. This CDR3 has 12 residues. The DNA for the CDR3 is TGTGCCAGCAGCCAGGGGAGGTGGGGCGCTTTCTTT. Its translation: CASSQGRWGAFF.

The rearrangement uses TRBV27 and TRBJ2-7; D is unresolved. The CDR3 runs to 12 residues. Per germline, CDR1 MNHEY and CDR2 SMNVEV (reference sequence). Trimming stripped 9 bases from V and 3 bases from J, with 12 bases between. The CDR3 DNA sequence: TGTGCCAGTAAGACCGGGTACTACGAGCAGTACTTC. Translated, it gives CASKTGYYEQYF.

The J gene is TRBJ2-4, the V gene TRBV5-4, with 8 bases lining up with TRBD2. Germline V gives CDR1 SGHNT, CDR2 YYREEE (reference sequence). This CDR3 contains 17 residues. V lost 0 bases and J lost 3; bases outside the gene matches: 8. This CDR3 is CASSLGAGGGGKNIQYF. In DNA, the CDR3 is TGTGCCAGCAGCTTGGGGGCGGGGGGCGGTGGCAAAAACATTCAGTACTTC.

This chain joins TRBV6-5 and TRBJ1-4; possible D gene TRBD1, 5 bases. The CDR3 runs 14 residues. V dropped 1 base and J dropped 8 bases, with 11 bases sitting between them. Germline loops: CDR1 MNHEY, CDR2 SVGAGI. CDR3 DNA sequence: TGTGCCAGCAGTTACTTGGGGCGAGACGAAAAACTGTTTTTT. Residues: CASSYLGRDEKLFF.

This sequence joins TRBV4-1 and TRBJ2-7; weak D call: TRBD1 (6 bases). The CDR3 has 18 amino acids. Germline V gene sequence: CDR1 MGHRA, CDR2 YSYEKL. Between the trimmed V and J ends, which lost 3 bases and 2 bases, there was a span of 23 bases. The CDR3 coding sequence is TGCGCCAGCAGCCAGCGTACCACCGGGATAACAGGGACCTACGAGCAGTACTTC. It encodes CASSQRTTGITGTYEQYF.

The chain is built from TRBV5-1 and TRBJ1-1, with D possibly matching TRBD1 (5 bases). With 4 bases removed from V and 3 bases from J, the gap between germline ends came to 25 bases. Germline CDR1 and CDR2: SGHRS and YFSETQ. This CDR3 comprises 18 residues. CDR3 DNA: TGCGCCAGCAGCCCGGTGGGAACAGGTAACCACGGGCACACTGAAGCTTTCTTT. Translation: CASSPVGTGNHGHTEAFF.

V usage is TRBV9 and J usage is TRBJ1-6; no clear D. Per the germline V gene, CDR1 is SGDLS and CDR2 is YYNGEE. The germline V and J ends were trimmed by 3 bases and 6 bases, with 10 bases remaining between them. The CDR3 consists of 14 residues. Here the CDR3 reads CASSAVGPNSPLHF. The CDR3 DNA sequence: TGTGCCAGCAGCGCCGTGGGTCCTAATTCACCCCTCCACTTT.

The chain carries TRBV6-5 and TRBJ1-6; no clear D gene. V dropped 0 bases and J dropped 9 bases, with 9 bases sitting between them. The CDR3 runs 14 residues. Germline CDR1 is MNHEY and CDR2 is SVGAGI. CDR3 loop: CASSYSEGSSPLHF. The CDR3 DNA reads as TGTGCCAGCAGTTACTCGGAGGGTAGTTCACCCCTCCACTTT.

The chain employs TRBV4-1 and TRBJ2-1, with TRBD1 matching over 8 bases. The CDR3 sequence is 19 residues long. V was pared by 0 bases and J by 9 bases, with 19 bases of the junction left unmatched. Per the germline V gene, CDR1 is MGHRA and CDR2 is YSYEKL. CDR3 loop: CASSQEGGNVARGPVEQFF. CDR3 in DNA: TGCGCCAGCAGCCAAGAAGGGGGTAACGTGGCCAGGGGGCCGGTTGAGCAGTTCTTC.

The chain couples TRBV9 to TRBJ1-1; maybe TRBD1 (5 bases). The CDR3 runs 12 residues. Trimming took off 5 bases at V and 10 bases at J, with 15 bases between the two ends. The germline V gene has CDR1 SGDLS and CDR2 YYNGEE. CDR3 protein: CASRASGGTAFF. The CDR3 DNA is TGTGCCAGCAGGGCTTCGGGGGGGACAGCTTTCTTT.

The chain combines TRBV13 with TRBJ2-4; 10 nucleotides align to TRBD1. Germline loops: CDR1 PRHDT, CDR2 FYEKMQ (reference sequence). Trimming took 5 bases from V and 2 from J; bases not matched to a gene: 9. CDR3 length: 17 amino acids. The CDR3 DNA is TGTGCCAGCAGCATTTTCTCGGGACAGGGGTCCAAAAACATTCAGTACTTC. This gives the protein CASSIFSGQGSKNIQYF. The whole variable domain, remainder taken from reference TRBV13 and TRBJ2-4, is AAGVIQSPRHLIKEKRETATLKCYPIPRHDTVYWYQQGPGQDPQFLISFYEKMQSDKGSIPDRFSAQQFSDYHSELNMSSLELGDSALYFCASSIFSGQGSKNIQYFGAGTRLSVL.

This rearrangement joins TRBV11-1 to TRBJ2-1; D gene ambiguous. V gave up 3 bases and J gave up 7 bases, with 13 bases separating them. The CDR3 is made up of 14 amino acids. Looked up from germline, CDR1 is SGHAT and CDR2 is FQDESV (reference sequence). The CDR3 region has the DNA TGTGCCAGCAGCTTCGGGCAGGAGAGTAATGAGCAGTTCTTC. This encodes CASSFGQESNEQFF.